The next 28 T cell receptor beta chains were all read from a single sample in a study of lymphopenia after photon versus proton radiotherapy. Clones were sequenced by immunoSEQ multiplex PCR, and TCRdb holds only the in-frame ones, with some missing. Among roughly 67,000 clones, about nine tenths were seen once, and the ten largest hold 2.9%. The sample was peripheral blood, taken from a patient treated with photon-based radiotherapy. The receptors shown here come from a woman between 65 and 79 years old with pancreatic cancer.

The rearrangement uses TRBV11-2 and TRBJ1-4, with unresolved D. Deletions cut 0 bases from V and 14 bases from J, with 10 bases between. Per the germline V gene, CDR1 is SGHAT and CDR2 is FQNNGV. CDR3 length: 12 residues. For the CDR3, the DNA is TGTGCCAGCAGCTTAGAGCCTCTGGGGCTGTTTTTT. Protein: CASSLEPLGLFF.

The V and J genes are TRBV5-4 and TRBJ2-3; 8 bases are a match to TRBD1. This CDR3 is 16 amino acids long. Germline CDR1 SGHNT, CDR2 YYREEE (reference sequence). V lost 0 bases and J lost 5; bases outside the gene matches: 8. DNA of the CDR3: TGTGCCAGCAGCTTGGTTTACGGACAGGGAAAAGATACGCAGTATTTT. Its translation: CASSLVYGQGKDTQYF.

The sample holds a few counts of this clone. The V call is TRBV9, the J call TRBJ2-3, with TRBD1 identical over 7 bases. Germline-derived CDR1 and CDR2 are SGDLS and YYNGEE. V shed 4 bases, J shed 2 bases, and the junction held 4 bases outside the gene matches. This CDR3 comprises 14 residues. CDR3 bases: TGTGCCAGCAGCCCAACAGGGGCCACAGATACGCAGTATTTT. Its protein is CASSPTGATDTQYF.

J is TRBJ2-6 and V is TRBV6-6; D might be TRBD1 (5 bases). The germline gives CDR1 MNHNY, CDR2 SVGAGI (reference sequence). CDR3 length: 14 residues. V lost 8 bases, J lost 4 bases, and 12 bases lay in between. The CDR3 is CASLRVSGANVLTF. In nucleotides, the CDR3 is TGTGCCAGCCTCAGGGTGTCCGGGGCCAACGTCCTGACTTTC.

The chain has TRBV5-1 and TRBJ2-3; 10 bases fit TRBD2. The CDR3 totals 15 residues. Trimming cost V 5 bases and J 9 bases; bases outside gene matches: 12. Germline V gene lookup returns CDR1 SGHRS and CDR2 YFSETQ. The DNA of the CDR3 is TGCGCCAGCAGTCTTGGGACTAGCGCCGGGACCACGCAGTATTTT. Amino acid sequence: CASSLGTSAGTTQYF.

The V and J genes are TRBV9 and TRBJ1-2, with D uncertain. V was pared by 0 bases and J by 2 bases, with 2 bases between. The CDR3 sequence is 12 residues long. The germline CDR1 and CDR2 sequences are SGDLS and YYNGEE. The CDR3 is CASSVGNYGYTF. CDR3 bases: TGTGCCAGCAGCGTAGGGAACTATGGCTACACCTTC.

The chain uses TRBV19 and TRBJ1-1; tentative D call: TRBD1 (5 bases). V was pared by 4 bases and J by 0 bases, with 9 bases between. The CDR3 spans 14 residues. CDR1 is LNHDA, CDR2 SQIVND, per germline (reference sequence). Here the CDR3 DNA reads TGTGCCAGTAGTAACCGGGGGATGAACACTGAAGCTTTCTTT. Protein product: CASSNRGMNTEAFF.

V is TRBV19 and J is TRBJ1-4; D is perhaps TRBD1 (5 bases). The length of the CDR3 is 14 residues. V lost 4 bases and J 7 bases, leaving 13 bases between the germline ends. Germline V gene sequence: CDR1 LNHDA, CDR2 SQIVND (reference sequence). CDR3 protein: CASSTTPGGEKLFF. The CDR3, as DNA: TGTGCCAGTAGTACAACACCCGGGGGTGAAAAACTGTTTTTT.

The chain is built from TRBV19 and TRBJ1-1, with D tentatively TRBD1 (6 bases). CDR1 is LNHDA, CDR2 SQIVND, per germline (reference sequence). The CDR3 extends over 15 amino acids. The germline V and J ends were trimmed by 5 bases and 3 bases, with 16 bases remaining between them. CDR3 DNA sequence: TGTGCCAGTAGTCCAGAGACAGGTATGTACACTGAAGCTTTCTTT. Translating gives CASSPETGMYTEAFF.

This chain uses TRBV28 with TRBJ1-1; 7 positions agree with TRBD1. This CDR3 spans 12 amino acids. V gave up 2 bases and J gave up 10 bases; unmatched junction bases: 4. Looked up from germline, CDR1 is MDHEN and CDR2 is SYDVKM. The chain's CDR3 is CASSLTPGGAFF. CDR3 nucleotide sequence: TGTGCCAGCAGTTTAACCCCAGGGGGAGCTTTCTTT.

The chain employs TRBV5-4 and TRBJ1-4; D perhaps matches TRBD1 (5 bases). This CDR3 has 16 residues. V was clipped by 0 bases and J by 8 bases, with 17 bases between them. Per germline, CDR1 SGHNT and CDR2 YYREEE (reference sequence). The DNA of the CDR3 is TGTGCCAGCAGCTTGGATATGGGGCAGGGAGGAGAAAAACTGTTTTTT. It codes for CASSLDMGQGGEKLFF.

The chain carries TRBV27 and TRBJ2-5, with D perhaps matching TRBD1 (6 bases). V lost 6 bases, J lost 7 bases, and 18 bases lay in between. Germline loops: CDR1 MNHEY, CDR2 SMNVEV (reference sequence). The CDR3 sequence is 14 residues long. For the CDR3, the DNA is TGTGCCAGCAGCCCTGGGGCAGGGGTGGCGACCCAGTACTTC. Its translation: CASSPGAGVATQYF.

This clone was observed a single time. This rearrangement joins TRBV9 to TRBJ2-3; TRBD2 aligns across 9 bases. CDR1 and CDR2 (germline): SGDLS, YYNGEE. The V and J ends lost 0 bases and 2 bases, in that order; junction bases with no gene match: 4. The CDR3 covers 16 residues. The CDR3 nucleotides read TGTGCCAGCAGCGTAGTTGCTAGCGGGACCACAGATACGCAGTATTTT. Protein: CASSVVASGTTDTQYF.

The chain carries TRBV14 and TRBJ2-7, with 10 nucleotides matching TRBD2. This CDR3 is built from 15 residues. The J segment lost 3 bases and the V segment lost 3 bases, leaving 5 bases of the junction unmatched. Germline loops: CDR1 SGHDN, CDR2 FVKESK. CDR3 protein: CASSHTSGDSYEQYF. The CDR3 DNA sequence: TGTGCCAGCAGCCATACTAGCGGGGATAGCTACGAGCAGTACTTC.

This clone was seen more than once but under ten times. The chain links TRBV19 to TRBJ2-2; perhaps TRBD2 as D (5 bases). The CDR3 extends over 14 amino acids. Trimming pared 1 base from V and 7 bases from J, leaving 10 bases between. Germline CDR1 and CDR2: LNHDA and SQIVND (reference sequence). Written as DNA, the CDR3 is TGTGCCAGTAGTATAGCAGGTCGGGGCGGGGAGCTGTTTTTT. Its protein product is CASSIAGRGGELFF.

Written as DNA, the CDR3 is TGTGCCAGCAGCCCAGACAGGCTCTATGGCTACACCTTC. The encoded protein is CASSPDRLYGYTF. V gene TRBV9 combines with J gene TRBJ1-2; possible D gene TRBD1, 6 bases. Trimming removed 4 bases at V and 4 bases at J, with 11 bases between. The CDR3 runs to 13 residues. Germline V gene data show CDR1 as SGDLS and CDR2 as YYNGEE. The variable domain in full, with the rest retrieved from reference TRBV9 and TRBJ1-2, is DSGVTQTPKHLITATGQRVTLRCSPRSGDLSVYWYQQSLDQGLQFLIQYYNGEERAKGNILERFSAQQFPDLHSELNLSSLELGDSALYFCASSPDRLYGYTFGSGTRLTVV.

The chain is built from TRBV6-5 and TRBJ1-5; D not resolved. The CDR3 extends over 13 amino acids. The V gene lost 2 bases and the J gene lost 9 bases, with 11 bases spanning the gap. Per the germline V gene, CDR1 is MNHEY and CDR2 is SVGAGI. CDR3 amino acids: CASSYDAVGPQHF. The DNA of the CDR3 is TGTGCCAGCAGTTACGACGCCGTCGGGCCCCAGCATTTT.

The genes are TRBV28 and TRBJ2-7; unclear D gene. CDR3 length: 13 amino acids. Germline CDR1 reads MDHEN; CDR2 reads SYDVKM. The V end was cut by 6 bases, the J end by 2 bases, with 11 bases between. The CDR3 loop is CASSMNGPYEQYF. The CDR3, as DNA: TGTGCCAGCAGCATGAACGGGCCCTACGAGCAGTACTTC.

The V and J genes are TRBV2 and TRBJ1-4, with 9 bases fitting TRBD1. There are 15 residues in the CDR3. After removal of 4 bases from V and 6 bases from J, the junction contained 6 bases not matched to a gene. Looked up from germline, CDR1 is SNHLY and CDR2 is FYNNEI. CDR3 nucleotides: TGTGCCAGCAGTGCTGGGACAGGGTCTTATGAAAAACTGTTTTTT. Encoded protein: CASSAGTGSYEKLFF.

The V gene is TRBV30, the J gene TRBJ2-7; D uncertain. With 2 bases removed from V and 1 base from J, the gap between germline ends came to 6 bases. Per the germline V gene, CDR1 is GTSNPN and CDR2 is SVGIG (reference sequence). The CDR3 length is 12 residues. The CDR3 nucleotides read TGTGCCTGGAGTCCTGAGTCCTACGAGCAGTACTTC. Amino acid sequence: CAWSPESYEQYF.

V is TRBV14 and J is TRBJ2-2; D may be TRBD1 (5 bases). Germline values: CDR1 SGHDN, CDR2 FVKESK. The CDR3 spans 15 residues. Deletions cut 2 bases from V and 3 bases from J, with 10 bases between. The chain's CDR3 is CASSQRQGYTGELFF. DNA of the CDR3: TGTGCCAGCAGCCAACGGCAGGGATACACCGGGGAGCTGTTTTTT.

The chain links TRBV28 to TRBJ2-7; 7 bases are shared with TRBD2. The V gene end was trimmed by 3 bases and the J gene end by 4 bases; junction bases not matched to a gene: 3. CDR1 is MDHEN and CDR2 is SYDVKM in the germline V gene. This CDR3 is built from 13 residues. CDR3 protein: CASSLGGSYEQYF. The CDR3 DNA sequence: TGTGCCAGCAGTTTGGGGGGGTCGTACGAGCAGTACTTC. The complete variable domain, with remaining parts taken from reference TRBV28 and TRBJ2-7, reads DVKVTQSSRYLVKRTGEKVFLECVQDMDHENMFWYRQDPGLGLRLIYFSYDVKMKEKGDIPEGYSVSREKKERFSLILESASTNQTSMYLCASSLGGSYEQYFGPGTRLTVT.

The chain uses TRBV27 and TRBJ1-4; the D gene is possibly TRBD1 (5 bases). V lost 9 bases to trimming and J lost 4 bases, with 12 bases between them. The V gene's germline CDR1 is MNHEY and CDR2 SMNVEV (reference sequence). The CDR3 has 13 amino acids. As DNA, the CDR3 is TGTGCCAGTAGTGGGGGGGGTAATGAAAAACTGTTTTTT. Protein: CASSGGGNEKLFF.

This clone occurred once. The J gene is TRBJ1-6, the V gene TRBV27, with 9 nucleotides matching TRBD1. The germline gives CDR1 MNHEY, CDR2 SMNVEV (reference sequence). This CDR3 spans 14 amino acids. V shed 5 bases and J 8 bases; nucleotides not matched to a gene: 4. The CDR3 spells CASSAGQGYSPLHF. CDR3 coding DNA: TGTGCCAGCAGTGCTGGACAGGGGTATTCACCCCTCCACTTT.

The chain has TRBV27 and TRBJ2-7; either TRBD1 or TRBD2 may supply D (7 bases each). The germline V and J ends were trimmed by 5 bases and 3 bases, with 29 bases remaining between them. The CDR3 totals 19 residues. The germline V gene encodes CDR1 MNHEY and CDR2 SMNVEV (reference sequence). Here the CDR3 DNA reads TGTGCCAGCAGTCCACCCGGGGGGTTATCCACAGGGGCCCACTACGAGCAGTACTTC. As protein: CASSPPGGLSTGAHYEQYF.

This chain joins TRBV7-2 and TRBJ1-4; weak D call: TRBD1 (6 bases). Germline loops: CDR1 SGHTA, CDR2 FQGNSA. V lost 1 base and J 7 bases, leaving 16 bases between the germline ends. The CDR3 has 16 residues. In DNA, the CDR3 is TGTGCCAGCAGCTTAGACAGGGCCCGGGAAAGTGAAAAACTGTTTTTT. Translating gives CASSLDRARESEKLFF.

The gene calls are TRBV11-2 and TRBJ1-1; 7 positions match TRBD1. After removal of 1 base from V and 5 bases from J, the junction contained 10 bases not matched to a gene. The CDR3 is 16 residues long. Looked up from germline, CDR1 is SGHAT and CDR2 is FQNNGV. The CDR3 nucleotides are TGTGCCAGCAGCTTAGCCGGGACAATCAGGGGGACTGAAGCTTTCTTT. Translation: CASSLAGTIRGTEAFF.

The chain employs TRBV4-3 and TRBJ1-2, with D possibly being TRBD1 (6 bases). This CDR3 region has 12 residues. V lost 2 bases and J lost 8, with 9 bases in between. Germline V CDR1 and CDR2: LGHNA, YSLEER. CDR3 sequence (DNA): TGCGCCAGCAGCCAATTAAGGGGGGGCTACACCTTC. Encoded protein: CASSQLRGGYTF.